The source of this T cell receptor (beta chain) is a study of T-cell memory formation after mild COVID-19. At the level of the study: Most TCR clusters belonged to a single donor.

From the 5' RACE reads, TCRdb called clonotypes with MiXCR, one entry per CDR3 protein. The data contain roughly 370,000 distinct CDR3 sequences, about a sixth of them singletons. The germline V gene has CDR1 SGDLS and CDR2 YYNGEE. The CDR3 loop spans 15 amino acids. V shed 4 bases and J shed 0 bases, with 14 bases lying between them. The clonotype was recovered from a young man who had mild COVID-19 (a few samples of this study predate the infection). Cell type and time point are not known. Sequenced material: PBMCs or a T cell subset sorted from them (not recorded which). The gene calls are TRBV9 and TRBJ2-7; D assignment may be TRBD1 or TRBD2 (5 bases each). CDR3 in DNA: TGTGCCAGCAGCCTCGGTCCGGGGCACTCCTACGAGCAGTACTTC. Amino acids: CASSLGPGHSYEQYF.